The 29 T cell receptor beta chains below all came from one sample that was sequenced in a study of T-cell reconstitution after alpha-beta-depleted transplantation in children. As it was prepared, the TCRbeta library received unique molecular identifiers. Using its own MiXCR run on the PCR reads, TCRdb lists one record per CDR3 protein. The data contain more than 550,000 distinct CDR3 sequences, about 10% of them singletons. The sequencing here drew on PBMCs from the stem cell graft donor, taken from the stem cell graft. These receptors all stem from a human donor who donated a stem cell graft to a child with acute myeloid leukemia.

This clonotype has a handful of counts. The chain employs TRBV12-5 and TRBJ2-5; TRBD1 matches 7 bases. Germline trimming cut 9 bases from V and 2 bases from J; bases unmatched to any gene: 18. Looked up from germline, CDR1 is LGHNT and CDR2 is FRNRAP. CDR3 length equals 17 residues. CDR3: CARVFPRLDRQQETQYF. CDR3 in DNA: TGTGCTAGGGTCTTTCCCCGACTGGACAGGCAGCAAGAGACCCAGTACTTC.

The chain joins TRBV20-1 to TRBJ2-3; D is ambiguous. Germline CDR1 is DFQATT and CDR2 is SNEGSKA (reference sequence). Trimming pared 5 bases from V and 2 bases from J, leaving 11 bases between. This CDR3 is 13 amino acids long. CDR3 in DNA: TGCAGTGCTCCCCGGATAACCACAGATACGCAGTATTTT. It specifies CSAPRITTDTQYF.

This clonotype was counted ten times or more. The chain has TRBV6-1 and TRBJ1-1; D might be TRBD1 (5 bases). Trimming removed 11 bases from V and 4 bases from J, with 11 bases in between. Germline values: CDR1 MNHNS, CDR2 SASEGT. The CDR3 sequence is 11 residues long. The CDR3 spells CACRDFTEAFF. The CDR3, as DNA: TGTGCCTGTCGGGACTTCACTGAAGCTTTCTTT.

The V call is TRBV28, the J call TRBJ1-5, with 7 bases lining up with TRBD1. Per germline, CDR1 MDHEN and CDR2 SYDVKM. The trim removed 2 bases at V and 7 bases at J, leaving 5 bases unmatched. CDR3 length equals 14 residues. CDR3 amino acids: CASSLIGGIQPQHF. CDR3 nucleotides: TGTGCCAGCAGTTTAATAGGGGGCATACAGCCCCAGCATTTT.

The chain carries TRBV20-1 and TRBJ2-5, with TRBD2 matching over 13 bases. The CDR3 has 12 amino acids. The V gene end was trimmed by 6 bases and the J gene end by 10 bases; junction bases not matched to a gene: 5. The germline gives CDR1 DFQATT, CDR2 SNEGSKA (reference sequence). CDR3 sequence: CSARTSGSNQYF. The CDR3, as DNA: TGCAGTGCCAGGACTAGCGGGAGTAACCAGTACTTC.

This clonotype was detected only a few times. CDR3: CAITPSLQNEQFF. The CDR3 nucleotides read TGTGCCATCACTCCGTCCCTTCAGAATGAGCAGTTCTTC. The rearrangement uses TRBV10-3 and TRBJ2-1; D remains ambiguous. Trimming removed 7 bases from V and 7 bases from J, with 14 bases in between. The germline V gene encodes CDR1 ENHRY and CDR2 SYGVKD. The CDR3 runs 13 residues.

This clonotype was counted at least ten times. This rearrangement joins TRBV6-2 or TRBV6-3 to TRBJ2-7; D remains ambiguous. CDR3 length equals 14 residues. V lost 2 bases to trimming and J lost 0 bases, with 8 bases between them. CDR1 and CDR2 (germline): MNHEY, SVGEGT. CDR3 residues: CASSYGDNSYEQYF. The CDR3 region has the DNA TGTGCCAGCAGTTACGGAGACAACTCCTACGAGCAGTACTTC.

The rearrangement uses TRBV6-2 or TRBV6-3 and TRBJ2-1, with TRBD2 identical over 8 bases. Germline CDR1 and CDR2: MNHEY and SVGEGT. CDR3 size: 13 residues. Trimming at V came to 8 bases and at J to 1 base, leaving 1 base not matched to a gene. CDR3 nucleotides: TGTGCCAGCCAGCGGGGGTCCTACAATGAGCAGTTCTTC. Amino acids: CASQRGSYNEQFF.

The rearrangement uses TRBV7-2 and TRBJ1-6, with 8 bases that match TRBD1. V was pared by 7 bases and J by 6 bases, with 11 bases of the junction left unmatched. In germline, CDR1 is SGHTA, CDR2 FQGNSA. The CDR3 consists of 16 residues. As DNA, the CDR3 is TGTGCCAGCACCATTACAGGGGGTAGGGGTAATTCACCCCTCCACTTT. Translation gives CASTITGGRGNSPLHF.

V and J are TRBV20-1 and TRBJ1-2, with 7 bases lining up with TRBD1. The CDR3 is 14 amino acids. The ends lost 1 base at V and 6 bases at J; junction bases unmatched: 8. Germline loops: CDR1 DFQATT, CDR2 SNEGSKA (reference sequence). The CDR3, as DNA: TGCAGTGCTAGAGTGATAGGACAGGAAGATGGCTACACCTTC. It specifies CSARVIGQEDGYTF.

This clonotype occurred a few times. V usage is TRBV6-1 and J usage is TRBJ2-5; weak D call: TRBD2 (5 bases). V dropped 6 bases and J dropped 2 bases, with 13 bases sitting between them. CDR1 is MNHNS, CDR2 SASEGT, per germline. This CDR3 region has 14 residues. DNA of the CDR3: TGTGCCAGCAGCTCTCTAGCCTATCAAGAGACCCAGTACTTC. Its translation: CASSSLAYQETQYF.

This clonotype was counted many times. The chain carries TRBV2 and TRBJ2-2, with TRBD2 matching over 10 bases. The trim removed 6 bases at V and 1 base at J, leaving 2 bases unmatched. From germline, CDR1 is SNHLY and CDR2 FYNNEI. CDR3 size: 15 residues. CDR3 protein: CASSSSGRNTGELFF. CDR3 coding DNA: TGTGCCAGCAGCTCTAGCGGGAGGAACACCGGGGAGCTGTTTTTT.

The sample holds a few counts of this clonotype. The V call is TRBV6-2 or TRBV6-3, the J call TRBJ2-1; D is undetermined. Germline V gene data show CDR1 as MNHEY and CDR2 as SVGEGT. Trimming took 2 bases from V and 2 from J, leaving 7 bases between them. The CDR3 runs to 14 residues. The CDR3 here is CASSYGIPYNEQFF. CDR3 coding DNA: TGTGCCAGCAGTTACGGGATACCCTACAATGAGCAGTTCTTC.

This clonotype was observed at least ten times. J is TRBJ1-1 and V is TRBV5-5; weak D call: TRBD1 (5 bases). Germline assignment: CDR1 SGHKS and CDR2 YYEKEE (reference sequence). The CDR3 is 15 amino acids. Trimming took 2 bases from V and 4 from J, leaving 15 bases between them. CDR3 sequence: CASSFLAAGSTEAFF. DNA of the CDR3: TGTGCCAGCAGCTTTTTGGCGGCAGGGAGCACTGAAGCTTTCTTT.

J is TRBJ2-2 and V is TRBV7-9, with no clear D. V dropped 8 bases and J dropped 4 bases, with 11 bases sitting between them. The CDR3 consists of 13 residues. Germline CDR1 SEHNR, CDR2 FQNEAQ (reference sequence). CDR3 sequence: CASGSGPTGELFF. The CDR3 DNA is TGTGCCAGCGGCTCAGGACCCACCGGGGAGCTGTTTTTT.

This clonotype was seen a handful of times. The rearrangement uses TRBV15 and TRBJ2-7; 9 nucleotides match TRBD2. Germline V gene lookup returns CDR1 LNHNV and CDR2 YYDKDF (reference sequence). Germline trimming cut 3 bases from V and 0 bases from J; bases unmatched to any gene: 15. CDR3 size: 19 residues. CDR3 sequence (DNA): TGTGCCACCAGCAGTTTCCTAGGAATGGCGGGAGGGAGCTCCTACGAGCAGTACTTC. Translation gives CATSSFLGMAGGSSYEQYF.

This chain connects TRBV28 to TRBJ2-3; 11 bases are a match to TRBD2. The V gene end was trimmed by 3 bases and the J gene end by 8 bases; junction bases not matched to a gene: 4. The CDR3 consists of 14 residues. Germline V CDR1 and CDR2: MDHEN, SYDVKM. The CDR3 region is CASSFTSGSFTQYF. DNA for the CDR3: TGTGCCAGCAGTTTTACTAGCGGGAGTTTTACGCAGTATTTT.

The CDR3: CASSQEGAGGRTEAFF. For the CDR3, the DNA is TGTGCCAGCAGCCAAGAGGGGGCAGGGGGAAGGACTGAAGCTTTCTTT. The V and J genes are TRBV4-2 and TRBJ1-1; 7 bases agree with TRBD1. The CDR3 length is 16 residues. V trimming: 0 bases; J trimming: 5 bases; junction bases outside the gene matches: 9. In germline, CDR1 is LGHNA, CDR2 YNFKEQ.

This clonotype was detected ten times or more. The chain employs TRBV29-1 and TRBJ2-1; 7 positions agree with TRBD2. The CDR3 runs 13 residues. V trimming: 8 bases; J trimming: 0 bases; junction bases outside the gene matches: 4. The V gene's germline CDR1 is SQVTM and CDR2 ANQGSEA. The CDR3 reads CSSSSGSYNEQFF. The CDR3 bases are TGCAGCTCATCTAGCGGCTCCTACAATGAGCAGTTCTTC.

CDR3 DNA: TGTGCCATCAGTGAGTCAGGTGGGAGGATTGGCTACACCTTC. This gives the protein CAISESGGRIGYTF. The genes are TRBV10-3 and TRBJ1-2; D is ambiguous. The CDR3 sequence is 14 residues long. In germline, CDR1 is ENHRY, CDR2 SYGVKD. Trimming stripped 0 bases from V and 7 bases from J, with 12 bases between.

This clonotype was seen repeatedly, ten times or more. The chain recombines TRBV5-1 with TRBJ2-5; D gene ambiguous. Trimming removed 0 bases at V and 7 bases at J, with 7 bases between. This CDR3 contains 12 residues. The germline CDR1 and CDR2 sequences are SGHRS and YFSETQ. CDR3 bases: TGCGCCAGCAGCTTGGACCCGGGGACCCAGTACTTC. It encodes CASSLDPGTQYF.

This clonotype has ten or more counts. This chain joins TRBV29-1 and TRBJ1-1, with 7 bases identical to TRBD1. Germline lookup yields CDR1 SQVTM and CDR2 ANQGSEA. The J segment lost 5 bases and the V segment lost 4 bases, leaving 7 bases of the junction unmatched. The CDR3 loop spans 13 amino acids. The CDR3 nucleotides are TGCAGCGTTGGGGGGACAGTAAGAACTGAAGCTTTCTTT. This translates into CSVGGTVRTEAFF. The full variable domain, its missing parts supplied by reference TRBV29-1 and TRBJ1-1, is SAVISQKPSRDICQRGTSLTIQCQVDSQVTMMFWYRQQPGQSLTLIATANQGSEATYESGFVIDKFPISRPNLTFSTLTVSNMSPEDSSIYLCSVGGTVRTEAFFGQGTRLTVV.

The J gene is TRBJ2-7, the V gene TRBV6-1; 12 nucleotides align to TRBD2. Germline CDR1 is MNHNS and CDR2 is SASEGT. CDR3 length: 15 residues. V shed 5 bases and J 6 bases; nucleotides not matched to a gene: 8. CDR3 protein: CASSKGLAGSPEQYF. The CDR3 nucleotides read TGTGCCAGCAGTAAGGGACTAGCGGGTTCCCCCGAGCAGTACTTC.

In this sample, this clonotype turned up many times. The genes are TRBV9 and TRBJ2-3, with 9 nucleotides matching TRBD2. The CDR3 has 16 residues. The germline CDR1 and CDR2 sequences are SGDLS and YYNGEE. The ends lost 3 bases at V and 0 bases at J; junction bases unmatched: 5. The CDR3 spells CASSAGLASSTDTQYF. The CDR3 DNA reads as TGTGCCAGCAGCGCAGGACTAGCGAGTAGCACAGATACGCAGTATTTT.

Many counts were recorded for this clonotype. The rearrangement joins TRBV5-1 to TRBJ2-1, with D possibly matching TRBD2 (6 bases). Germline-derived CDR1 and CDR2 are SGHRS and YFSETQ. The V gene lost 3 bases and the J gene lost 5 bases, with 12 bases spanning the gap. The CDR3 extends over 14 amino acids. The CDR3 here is CASSWKLADNEQFF. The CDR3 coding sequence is TGCGCCAGCAGCTGGAAGTTAGCGGACAATGAGCAGTTCTTC.

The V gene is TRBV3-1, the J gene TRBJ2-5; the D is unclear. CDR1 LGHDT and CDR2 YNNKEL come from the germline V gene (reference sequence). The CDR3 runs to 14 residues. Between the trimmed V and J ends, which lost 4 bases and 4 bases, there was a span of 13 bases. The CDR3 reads CASSPSGARETQYF. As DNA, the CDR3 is TGTGCCAGCAGCCCCTCGGGTGCACGAGAGACCCAGTACTTC.

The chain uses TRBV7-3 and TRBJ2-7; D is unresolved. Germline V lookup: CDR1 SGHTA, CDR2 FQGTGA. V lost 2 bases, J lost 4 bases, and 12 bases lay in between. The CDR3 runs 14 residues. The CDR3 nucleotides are TGTGCCAGCAGCTTAGCCCTAGGCGCTTACGAGCAGTACTTC. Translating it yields CASSLALGAYEQYF.

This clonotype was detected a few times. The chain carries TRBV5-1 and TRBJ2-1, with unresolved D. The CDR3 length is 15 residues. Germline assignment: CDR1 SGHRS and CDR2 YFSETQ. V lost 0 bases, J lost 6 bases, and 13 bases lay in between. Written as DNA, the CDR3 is TGCGCCAGCAGCTTGGGCCTCATCCCCCTCAATGAGCAGTTCTTC. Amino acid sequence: CASSLGLIPLNEQFF.

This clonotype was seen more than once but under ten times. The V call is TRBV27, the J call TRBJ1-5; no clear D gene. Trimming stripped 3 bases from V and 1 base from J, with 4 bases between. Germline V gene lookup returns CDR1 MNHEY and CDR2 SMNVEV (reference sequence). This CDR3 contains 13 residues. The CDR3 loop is CASSFQSNQPQHF. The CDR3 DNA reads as TGTGCCAGCAGTTTTCAGAGCAATCAGCCCCAGCATTTT.